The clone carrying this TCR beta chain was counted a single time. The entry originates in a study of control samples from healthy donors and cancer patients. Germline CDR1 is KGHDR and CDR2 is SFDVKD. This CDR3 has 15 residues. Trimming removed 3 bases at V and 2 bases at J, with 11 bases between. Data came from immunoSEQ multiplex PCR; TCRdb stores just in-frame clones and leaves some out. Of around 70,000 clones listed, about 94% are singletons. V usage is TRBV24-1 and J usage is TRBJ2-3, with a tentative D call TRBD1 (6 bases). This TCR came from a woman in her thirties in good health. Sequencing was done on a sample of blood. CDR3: CATSDVWDNTDTQYF. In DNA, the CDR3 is TGTGCCACCAGTGATGTCTGGGACAACACAGATACGCAGTATTTT.